The clone carrying this T cell receptor (beta chain) showed up many times. As yet, its antigen is unknown. V shed 3 bases and J 5 bases; nucleotides not matched to a gene: 18. From germline, CDR1 is SGHVS and CDR2 FNYEAQ. This CDR3 has 21 residues. TCRdb independently ran MiXCR on the multiplex PCR reads; one entry per CDR3 protein. The table shows tens of thousands of distinct CDR3 sequences, with 15% to 20% occurring only once. The data were obtained in a study of breast tumors, draining lymph nodes, adjacent tissues. Study-wide findings and caveats: Compared with basal-like, luminal-like tumors shared significantly more repertoire with nontumor tissue. Tumors had less TCR diversity than lymph nodes, more than nontumor tissue. Most tumor T cells seemingly derive from lymph node, then expand in tumor. Tumor T cell lymph node origin was a supported hypothesis, not proven.

The lymph nodes were axillary draining lymph nodes from breast cancer patients. The TCR comes from a female donor with breast cancer. Some clones in this sample may be carry-over from other donors' samples. Material: axillary lymph node tissue. The chain links TRBV7-6 to TRBJ2-1; the match to TRBD2 covers 14 bases. The CDR3 sequence: CASSFIAGTSGSKWSHNEQFF. CDR3 coding DNA: TGTGCCAGCAGCTTTATAGCCGGGACTAGCGGGAGCAAATGGTCGCACAATGAGCAGTTCTTC.